This is a list of T cell receptor beta chains from one sample in a study of CD8 T cells in ankylosing spondylitis. TCRdb processed the 5' RACE reads anew with MiXCR; each CDR3 protein has one entry. The table includes more than 600,000 distinct CDR3 sequences, around 20% detected once. The specimen was blood, either unsorted or a sorted T cell fraction (not recorded which). Receptors originate from a male donor with ankylosing spondylitis. CDR3s include the opening cysteine and the closing phenylalanine or tryptophan. The order of the fields is clone size, J gene, V gene, D gene, CDR3 length, CDR3 DNA, CDR3 protein. D genes are given only for firm matches. Clone size appears in some rows only: once, few, many, or a class for an expanded clone.

abundance: few; j_gene: TRBJ2-1; v_gene: TRBV12-3/TRBV12-4; d_gene: .; len: 16; CDR3nt: TGTGCCAGCAGTAGGGCCCCCCCGTGGGACTACAATGAGCAGTTCTTC; CDR3aa: CASSRAPPWDYNEQFF
abundance: few; j_gene: TRBJ1-1; v_gene: TRBV20-1; d_gene: .; len: 15; CDR3nt: TGCAGTGCTAGAGACGGTGGTCCGACGAACACTGAAGCTTTCTTT; CDR3aa: CSARDGGPTNTEAFF
abundance: many; j_gene: TRBJ2-7; v_gene: TRBV6-1; d_gene: .; len: 11; CDR3nt: TGTGCCAGCAGATTCCGGGGCGAGCAGTACTTC; CDR3aa: CASRFRGEQYF
abundance: many; j_gene: TRBJ1-1; v_gene: TRBV4-3; d_gene: .; len: 16; CDR3nt: TGCGCCAGCAGCCTCGGTTGGGGGGCTATGAACACTGAAGCTTTCTTT; CDR3aa: CASSLGWGAMNTEAFF
abundance: few; j_gene: TRBJ1-6; v_gene: TRBV3-1; d_gene: .; len: 14; CDR3nt: TGTGCCAGCAGCCAAGTGGCAGAAAATTCACCCCTCCACTTT; CDR3aa: CASSQVAENSPLHF
abundance: .; j_gene: TRBJ2-1; v_gene: TRBV5-1; d_gene: .; len: 15; CDR3nt: TGCGCCAGCAGACCACCGGGACGGCCCTACAATGAGCAGTTCTTC; CDR3aa: CASRPPGRPYNEQFF
abundance: few; j_gene: TRBJ2-3; v_gene: TRBV24-1; d_gene: .; len: 15; CDR3nt: TGTGCCACCAGTGATCCCAGGGGGAGGTCAGATACGCAGTATTTT; CDR3aa: CATSDPRGRSDTQYF
abundance: .; j_gene: TRBJ2-1; v_gene: TRBV6-4; d_gene: TRBD2; len: 16; CDR3nt: TGTGCCAGCACCCACCTAGCGGGGGGGTCCTACAATGAGCAGTTCTTC; CDR3aa: CASTHLAGGSYNEQFF
abundance: few; j_gene: TRBJ2-2; v_gene: TRBV6-2/TRBV6-3; d_gene: TRBD2; len: 17; CDR3nt: TGTGCCAGCAGTTCCCCCCGACTAGCGGCGAACACCGGGGAGCTGTTTTTT; CDR3aa: CASSSPRLAANTGELFF
abundance: .; j_gene: TRBJ2-1; v_gene: TRBV11-2; d_gene: .; len: 16; CDR3nt: TGTGCCAGCAGCTTAACGACAGGTTCTGTATACGATGAGCAGTTCTTC; CDR3aa: CASSLTTGSVYDEQFF
abundance: .; j_gene: TRBJ2-7; v_gene: TRBV28; d_gene: TRBD2; len: 15; CDR3nt: TGTGCCAGCAGAACCGGGACTAGCGGAGAGAGGGAGCAGTACTTC; CDR3aa: CASRTGTSGEREQYF
abundance: few; j_gene: TRBJ2-2; v_gene: TRBV28; d_gene: .; len: 13; CDR3nt: TGTGCCAGCAGCCCCCCGTGGGCCGGGGAGCTGTTTTTT; CDR3aa: CASSPPWAGELFF
abundance: .; j_gene: TRBJ2-5; v_gene: TRBV20-1; d_gene: TRBD2; len: 14; CDR3nt: TGCAGTGCCCCACTAGCGGTACGGAAAGAGACCCAGTACTTC; CDR3aa: CSAPLAVRKETQYF
abundance: .; j_gene: TRBJ1-1; v_gene: TRBV5-1; d_gene: .; len: 12; CDR3nt: TGCGCCAGCAGACAGAGTAACACTGAAGCTTTCTTT; CDR3aa: CASRQSNTEAFF
abundance: .; j_gene: TRBJ1-3; v_gene: TRBV7-2; d_gene: .; len: 14; CDR3nt: TGTGCCAGCAGCAGACGGGTGGAAGGAAACACCATATATTTT; CDR3aa: CASSRRVEGNTIYF
abundance: .; j_gene: TRBJ2-7; v_gene: TRBV7-9; d_gene: TRBD1; len: 15; CDR3nt: TGTGCCAGCAGCGGCCCGGGACAGGCCTGGGACGAGCAGTACTTC; CDR3aa: CASSGPGQAWDEQYF
abundance: few; j_gene: TRBJ1-2; v_gene: TRBV3-1; d_gene: .; len: 13; CDR3nt: TGTGCCAGCAGCCAGGTCGACAGCCCGATCTACACCTTC; CDR3aa: CASSQVDSPIYTF
abundance: few; j_gene: TRBJ2-3; v_gene: TRBV4-1; d_gene: TRBD1; len: 17; CDR3nt: TGCGCCAGCAGCCGATCACCGGGACAGGGGGCGGCAGATACGCAGTATTTT; CDR3aa: CASSRSPGQGAADTQYF
abundance: .; j_gene: TRBJ2-2; v_gene: TRBV29-1; d_gene: .; len: 12; CDR3nt: TGCAGCGCCGAAGGGGGTACCGGGGAGCTGTTTTTT; CDR3aa: CSAEGGTGELFF
abundance: few; j_gene: TRBJ1-2; v_gene: TRBV6-2/TRBV6-3; d_gene: .; len: 12; CDR3nt: TGTGCCAGCAGTTACCCAGACTATGGCTACACCTTC; CDR3aa: CASSYPDYGYTF
abundance: many; j_gene: TRBJ1-1; v_gene: TRBV12-3/TRBV12-4; d_gene: .; len: 12; CDR3nt: TGTGCCAGCAGAGACATGAACACTGAAGCTTTCTTT; CDR3aa: CASRDMNTEAFF
abundance: once; j_gene: TRBJ1-5; v_gene: TRBV5-6; d_gene: TRBD1; len: 14; CDR3nt: TGTGCCAGCAGCCCAGACAGGGGAACTCAGCCCCAGCATTTT; CDR3aa: CASSPDRGTQPQHF
abundance: few; j_gene: TRBJ1-5; v_gene: TRBV15; d_gene: .; len: 15; CDR3nt: TGTGCCACCAGCAGAGATAGGGTCGTGAATCAGCCCCAGCATTTT; CDR3aa: CATSRDRVVNQPQHF
abundance: .; j_gene: TRBJ2-1; v_gene: TRBV9; d_gene: TRBD2; len: 17; CDR3nt: TGTGCCAGCAGCGGACTAGCGGGGCGGAGCTCCTACAATGAGCAGTTCTTC; CDR3aa: CASSGLAGRSSYNEQFF
abundance: many; j_gene: TRBJ2-7; v_gene: TRBV6-5; d_gene: .; len: 12; CDR3nt: TGTGCCAGCAGTTACTCAGACGGGGAGCAGTACTTC; CDR3aa: CASSYSDGEQYF
abundance: few; j_gene: TRBJ1-2; v_gene: TRBV12-3/TRBV12-4; d_gene: .; len: 13; CDR3nt: TGTGCCAGCAGTTCCCAGGCGGGGGCTGGCTACACCTTC; CDR3aa: CASSSQAGAGYTF
abundance: .; j_gene: TRBJ2-1; v_gene: TRBV2; d_gene: .; len: 17; CDR3nt: TGTGCCAGCAGTGTGGCTCGGGATGCAGGATCCTACAATGAGCAGTTCTTC; CDR3aa: CASSVARDAGSYNEQFF
abundance: .; j_gene: TRBJ2-2; v_gene: TRBV2; d_gene: .; len: 13; CDR3nt: TGTGCCAGCAGTGGTCGATACTCCGGGGAGCTGTTTTTT; CDR3aa: CASSGRYSGELFF
abundance: .; j_gene: TRBJ2-5; v_gene: TRBV9; d_gene: TRBD2; len: 15; CDR3nt: TGTGCCAGCAGCGCTTCGAGCGGGAGTAAGGAGACCCAGTACTTC; CDR3aa: CASSASSGSKETQYF
abundance: .; j_gene: TRBJ1-5; v_gene: TRBV12-3/TRBV12-4; d_gene: .; len: 13; CDR3nt: TGTGCCAGCAGTTTAGCATTCAATCAGCCCCAGCATTTT; CDR3aa: CASSLAFNQPQHF
abundance: .; j_gene: TRBJ2-7; v_gene: TRBV20-1; d_gene: TRBD1; len: 15; CDR3nt: TGCAGTGCTCGAACCGAGGGGGCTGGCTCCTACGAGCAGTACTTC; CDR3aa: CSARTEGAGSYEQYF
abundance: once; j_gene: TRBJ1-1; v_gene: TRBV20-1; d_gene: .; len: 14; CDR3nt: TGCAGTGCGCTGGACCCGGTCCTGAACACTGAAGCTTTCTTT; CDR3aa: CSALDPVLNTEAFF
abundance: .; j_gene: TRBJ2-7; v_gene: TRBV28; d_gene: .; len: 12; CDR3nt: TGTGCCAGCACGCACCCCTTGAGGGAGCAGTACTTC; CDR3aa: CASTHPLREQYF
abundance: .; j_gene: TRBJ2-7; v_gene: TRBV29-1; d_gene: TRBD2; len: 14; CDR3nt: TGCAGCGTGGGGGGGGGTCTAAAATCCTACGAGCAGTACTTC; CDR3aa: CSVGGGLKSYEQYF
abundance: .; j_gene: TRBJ2-5; v_gene: TRBV6-5; d_gene: TRBD2; len: 17; CDR3nt: TGTGCCAGCAGTTACTCTTTGTGGCGGGGGAAGAAAGAGACCCAGTACTTC; CDR3aa: CASSYSLWRGKKETQYF
abundance: .; j_gene: TRBJ1-2; v_gene: TRBV11-2; d_gene: TRBD1; len: 14; CDR3nt: TGTGCCAGTACTCCGGCAGGGGGCATCTATGGCTACACCTTC; CDR3aa: CASTPAGGIYGYTF
abundance: .; j_gene: TRBJ2-1; v_gene: TRBV10-3; d_gene: .; len: 12; CDR3nt: TGTGCCATCGGGCCAGGGTACAATGAGCAGTTCTTC; CDR3aa: CAIGPGYNEQFF
abundance: many; j_gene: TRBJ1-5; v_gene: TRBV10-3; d_gene: .; len: 13; CDR3nt: TGTGCCATCACCGGGGACACCGATCAGCCCCAGCATTTT; CDR3aa: CAITGDTDQPQHF
abundance: .; j_gene: TRBJ2-2; v_gene: TRBV9; d_gene: TRBD1; len: 17; CDR3nt: TGTGCCAGCACCCAAGACGGGACAGGCCAAAACACCGGGGAGCTGTTTTTT; CDR3aa: CASTQDGTGQNTGELFF
abundance: .; j_gene: TRBJ1-1; v_gene: TRBV6-6; d_gene: .; len: 13; CDR3nt: TGTGCCAGCGCCAAGAACGGGGAGGGAGTAGCTTTCTTT; CDR3aa: CASAKNGEGVAFF
abundance: .; j_gene: TRBJ1-2; v_gene: TRBV5-1; d_gene: .; len: 13; CDR3nt: TGCGCCAGCAGCTTGGAAGCGTCCTATGGCTACACCTTC; CDR3aa: CASSLEASYGYTF
abundance: .; j_gene: TRBJ1-2; v_gene: TRBV9; d_gene: .; len: 13; CDR3nt: TGTGCCAGCAGCGTAGGGTCAGACTATGGCTACACCTTC; CDR3aa: CASSVGSDYGYTF
abundance: many; j_gene: TRBJ2-1; v_gene: TRBV4-1; d_gene: .; len: 15; CDR3nt: TGCGCCAGCAGCCAAGAGCTGCCCAGGGGAGGTGAGCAGTTCTTC; CDR3aa: CASSQELPRGGEQFF
abundance: many; j_gene: TRBJ1-4; v_gene: TRBV20-1; d_gene: .; len: 16; CDR3nt: TGCAGTGCTGTTAGATCGGGGAAGGCAACTAATGAAAAACTGTTTTTT; CDR3aa: CSAVRSGKATNEKLFF
abundance: .; j_gene: TRBJ2-1; v_gene: TRBV28; d_gene: .; len: 15; CDR3nt: TGTGCCAGCAGGGTATCTGGCCAGGCCGGCAATGAGCAGTTCTTC; CDR3aa: CASRVSGQAGNEQFF
abundance: .; j_gene: TRBJ2-1; v_gene: TRBV9; d_gene: .; len: 15; CDR3nt: TGTGCCAGCAGCGTAGCGGGAGATCTCTACAATGAGCAGTTCTTC; CDR3aa: CASSVAGDLYNEQFF
abundance: .; j_gene: TRBJ2-1; v_gene: TRBV20-1; d_gene: .; len: 10; CDR3nt: TGCAGTGCTAATATCAATGAGCAGTTCTTC; CDR3aa: CSANINEQFF
abundance: .; j_gene: TRBJ2-5; v_gene: TRBV12-3/TRBV12-4; d_gene: TRBD1; len: 15; CDR3nt: TGTGCCAGCAGCCTATGGGGACAGGAACAAGAGACCCAGTACTTC; CDR3aa: CASSLWGQEQETQYF